These 25 T cell receptor beta chains were sequenced from one sample in a study of early T cells in non-severe SARS-CoV-2 infection. TCRdb re-called the 5' RACE reads with MiXCR, one entry per CDR3 protein. In the table there are about 71,000 distinct CDR3 sequences, 9.5% to 15% of which are singletons. Material: whole blood, obtained at baseline. Receptors originate from an adult who was a healthcare worker with PCR-confirmed SARS-CoV-2 infection or an uninfected control (not recorded which).

The chain combines TRBV28 with TRBJ2-7, with unresolved D. Between the trimmed V and J ends, which lost 6 bases and 2 bases, there was a span of 20 bases. Germline lookup yields CDR1 MDHEN and CDR2 SYDVKM. The CDR3 spans 16 residues. The CDR3 loop is CASRNPGVGSPYEQYF. The CDR3 DNA sequence: TGTGCCAGCAGAAACCCCGGAGTAGGTTCCCCCTACGAGCAGTACTTC.

This clonotype was counted between two and nine times. The J gene is TRBJ1-2, the V gene TRBV20-1; D not resolved. CDR3 length: 13 amino acids. Germline V gene sequence: CDR1 DFQATT, CDR2 SNEGSKA (reference sequence). Trimming left V 3 bases short and J 1 base short, with 9 bases between. The chain's CDR3 is CSARGEGNYGYTF. The DNA of the CDR3 is TGCAGTGCTAGGGGAGAGGGTAACTATGGCTACACCTTC.

The CDR3 spells CASSEALPGGYYEQYF. The CDR3, as DNA: TGTGCCAGCAGTGAAGCGCTTCCTGGGGGTTACTACGAGCAGTACTTC. The chain employs TRBV2 and TRBJ2-7; D may match TRBD1 or TRBD2 (5 bases each). Germline V CDR1 and CDR2: SNHLY, FYNNEI. The length of the CDR3 is 16 residues. Trimming left V 0 bases short and J 3 bases short, with 15 bases between.

This clonotype was recorded many times. V usage is TRBV28 and J usage is TRBJ1-6, with D unresolved. The CDR3 length is 11 residues. Trimming cost V 6 bases and J 8 bases, with 5 bases left between them. Per the germline V gene, CDR1 is MDHEN and CDR2 is SYDVKM. The DNA of the CDR3 is TGTGCCAGCAGATCAGATTCACCCCTCCACTTT. Translating gives CASRSDSPLHF.

This clonotype was observed at least ten times. The chain carries TRBV20-1 and TRBJ1-6; D not certain. Per germline, CDR1 DFQATT and CDR2 SNEGSKA (reference sequence). The CDR3 covers 13 residues. The V end lost 5 bases, the J end lost 9 bases, and 14 bases lay between the germline ends. The CDR3 DNA reads TGCAGTGCTTCTACAGCGCCGGGTTCACCCCTCCACTTT. This gives the protein CSASTAPGSPLHF.

This chain connects TRBV5-5 to TRBJ2-3; D gene unclear. The CDR3 is 16 amino acids. Trimming left V 3 bases short and J 4 bases short, with 18 bases between. The germline gives CDR1 SGHKS, CDR2 YYEKEE (reference sequence). The CDR3 DNA follows: TGTGCCAGCAGCTCCCCTCATGTTAGACGGGCAGATACGCAGTATTTT. Amino acid sequence: CASSSPHVRRADTQYF.

Only a few counts were recorded for this clonotype. The chain is built from TRBV5-1 and TRBJ1-6; 7 bases fit TRBD1. CDR1 and CDR2 (germline): SGHRS, YFSETQ. The V segment lost 5 bases and the J segment 2 bases; nucleotides outside the gene matches: 4. CDR3 length: 15 residues. In DNA, the CDR3 is TGCGCCAGCAGAGAGACAGGGACCTATAATTCACCCCTCCACTTT. This codes for CASRETGTYNSPLHF.

The chain employs TRBV21-1 and TRBJ1-4. TRBV21-1 is designated a pseudogene. The CDR3 runs 16 residues. The CDR3 loop reads CASSKDRRQLNEKLFF. Written as DNA, the CDR3 is TGTGCCAGCAGCAAAGATAGGAGGCAGCTTAATGAAAAACTGTTTTTT.

This clonotype was picked up many times. The rearrangement uses TRBV4-1 and TRBJ2-7, with D possibly being TRBD2 (5 bases). Germline CDR1 is MGHRA and CDR2 is YSYEKL. The V end was cut by 3 bases, the J end by 6 bases, with 12 bases between. This CDR3 spans 13 amino acids. The chain's CDR3 is CASSQPWETEQYF. The CDR3 nucleotides are TGCGCCAGCAGCCAGCCATGGGAGACCGAGCAGTACTTC.

This clonotype came up a few times. The genes are TRBV20-1 and TRBJ1-6; D might be TRBD1 (6 bases). Per germline, CDR1 DFQATT and CDR2 SNEGSKA (reference sequence). The CDR3 consists of 13 residues. Deletions cut 3 bases from V and 9 bases from J, with 12 bases between. The CDR3 is CSASGGPFSPLHF. The CDR3, as DNA: TGCAGTGCTAGCGGGGGGCCCTTTTCACCCCTCCACTTT.

This clonotype came up a few times. The chain joins TRBV27 to TRBJ2-1; 9 bases line up with TRBD1. Germline CDR1 and CDR2: MNHEY and SMNVEV (reference sequence). V shed 6 bases, J shed 0 bases, and the junction held 9 bases outside the gene matches. The CDR3 is 17 residues long. This chain's CDR3 is CASSQYRGPSSYNEQFF. The CDR3 coding sequence is TGTGCCAGCAGCCAGTACAGGGGGCCGAGCTCCTACAATGAGCAGTTCTTC.

This clonotype appeared many times. The rearrangement uses TRBV12-3 or TRBV12-4 and TRBJ1-5; 10 bases line up with TRBD1. Trimming cost V 6 bases and J 0 bases; bases outside gene matches: 11. The CDR3 is made up of 18 amino acids. CDR3 protein: CASRLRDRGQDSNQPQHF. DNA of the CDR3: TGTGCCAGCAGGCTACGGGACAGGGGACAGGATAGCAATCAGCCCCAGCATTTT.

The rearrangement uses TRBV7-2 and TRBJ2-5; D is undetermined. The CDR3 length is 14 residues. Germline V gene sequence: CDR1 SGHTA, CDR2 FQGNSA. Trimming took off 5 bases at V and 5 bases at J, with 15 bases between the two ends. The CDR3 sequence is CASSAARSSETQYF. In nucleotides, the CDR3 is TGTGCCAGCAGCGCCGCCAGGTCCTCGGAGACCCAGTACTTC.

J is TRBJ2-7 and V is TRBV5-1, with 9 bases matching TRBD1. V was pared by 5 bases and J by 3 bases, with 6 bases of the junction left unmatched. Germline loops: CDR1 SGHRS, CDR2 YFSETQ. CDR3 size: 14 residues. This CDR3 is CASRTTGGGYEQYF. The CDR3 bases are TGCGCCAGCAGAACAACAGGGGGCGGCTACGAGCAGTACTTC.

The CDR3: CASAQDGEIAQYF. For the CDR3, the DNA is TGTGCCAGCGCCCAGGACGGCGAGATAGCGCAGTATTTT. V is TRBV2 and J is TRBJ2-3; no clear D gene. The CDR3 totals 13 residues. The germline gives CDR1 SNHLY, CDR2 FYNNEI. Trimming pared 8 bases from V and 10 bases from J, leaving 19 bases between. Full variable domain (rest looked up from reference TRBV2 and TRBJ2-3): EPEVTQTPSHQVTQMGQEVILRCVPISNHLYFYWYRQILGQKVEFLVSFYNNEISEKSEIFDDQFSVERPDGSNFTLKIRSTKLEDSAMYFCASAQDGEIAQYFGPGTRLTVL.

The chain employs TRBV6-5 and TRBJ2-2; D not certain. V dropped 8 bases and J dropped 6 bases, with 7 bases sitting between them. This CDR3 is 11 amino acids long. Germline V CDR1 and CDR2: MNHEY, SVGAGI. CDR3 protein: CASGSAGELFF. The CDR3, as DNA: TGTGCCAGCGGATCAGCCGGGGAGCTGTTTTTT.

This clonotype occurred a few times. This chain links TRBV5-1 with TRBJ2-7; TRBD1 matches at 9 bases. Germline loops: CDR1 SGHRS, CDR2 YFSETQ. CDR3 size: 16 residues. The J segment lost 10 bases and the V segment lost 3 bases, leaving 17 bases of the junction unmatched. In nucleotides, the CDR3 is TGCGCCAGCAGCTCGGAAGGGGACAGGGCTTCTCCACCTCAGTACTTC. It encodes CASSSEGDRASPPQYF.

The chain links TRBV7-8 to TRBJ1-6; TRBD1 might be the D (5 bases). Germline CDR1 reads SGHVS; CDR2 reads FQNEAQ. V was trimmed by 4 bases and J by 5 bases, leaving 15 bases between them. This CDR3 has 16 amino acids. The CDR3: CASSSQGAYNNSPLHF. CDR3 nucleotide sequence: TGTGCCAGCAGCTCCCAGGGAGCCTATAATAATTCACCCCTCCACTTT.

This clonotype was recorded a few times. The chain is built from TRBV5-6 and TRBJ2-3, with D perhaps matching TRBD1 or TRBD2 (5 bases each). V gave up 1 base and J gave up 4 bases, with 10 bases separating them. The CDR3 is made up of 14 amino acids. Germline CDR1 SGHDT, CDR2 YYEEEE. The CDR3 loop is CASSLFQGADTQYF. The CDR3 DNA sequence: TGTGCCAGCAGCTTGTTTCAGGGAGCAGATACGCAGTATTTT.

In this sample, this clonotype turned up many times. The chain recombines TRBV10-2 with TRBJ2-3; 9 positions agree with TRBD2. The CDR3 has 15 amino acids. The V segment lost 7 bases and the J segment 3 bases; nucleotides outside the gene matches: 8. Per the germline V gene, CDR1 is WSHSY and CDR2 is SAAADI. The CDR3 reads CASKNQRGETDTQYF. The CDR3 nucleotides are TGCGCCAGCAAGAACCAGCGGGGGGAGACAGATACGCAGTATTTT.

Of note for this clonotype: Its ends do not fully match the called genes, so a read error is possible. The chain uses TRBV11-2 and TRBJ2-3; D is undetermined. The CDR3 spans 10 residues. Germline assignment: CDR1 SGHAT and CDR2 FQNNGV. The CDR3 DNA sequence: TGTGCCAGCAGCTCGAATGGCTTACATTTT. As protein: CASSSNGLHF.

This clonotype was counted ten times or more. The chain couples TRBV3-1 to TRBJ2-1; D uncertain. Germline V gene sequence: CDR1 LGHDT, CDR2 YNNKEL (reference sequence). The CDR3 spans 12 residues. Trimming took 1 base from V and 9 from J, leaving 7 bases between them. The CDR3 region has the DNA TGTGCCAGCAGCCAAGTTCGAGGTGAGCAGTTCTTC. Protein: CASSQVRGEQFF.

This clonotype was seen a handful of times. The chain has TRBV20-1 and TRBJ2-5; D is unresolved. The CDR3 has 12 amino acids. Trimming stripped 5 bases from V and 1 base from J, with 8 bases between. CDR1 is DFQATT, CDR2 SNEGSKA, per germline (reference sequence). CDR3 amino acids: CSAPRPQETQYF. In DNA form, the CDR3 reads TGCAGTGCTCCGAGACCCCAAGAGACCCAGTACTTC.

This clonotype came up a few times. The V call is TRBV11-2, the J call TRBJ1-6; 7 positions match TRBD1. CDR1 and CDR2 (germline): SGHAT, FQNNGV. The CDR3 consists of 12 residues. The CDR3 DNA is TGTGCATCCGGGACAGAGAATTCACCCCTCCACTTT. Translating it yields CASGTENSPLHF.

The chain uses TRBV9 and TRBJ1-1; weak D call: TRBD1 (5 bases). This CDR3 is built from 14 residues. Deletions cut 9 bases from V and 10 bases from J, with 25 bases between. Germline V gene data show CDR1 as SGDLS and CDR2 as YYNGEE. This chain's CDR3 is CATRPVRGEGGAFF. The DNA for the CDR3 is TGTGCCACCCGACCCGTAAGAGGGGAAGGCGGAGCTTTCTTT.